This is a list of T cell receptor beta chains from one sample in a study of patients and donors after allogeneic stem cell transplantation. One entry per CDR3 protein, called by TCRdb with MiXCR from the RT-PCR reads. The sample contains tens of thousands of distinct CDR3 sequences, 37% of which appear only once. Source material: blood, either unsorted or a sorted T cell fraction (not recorded which). Every receptor here comes from a human donor who was either an allogeneic HSCT recipient or a stem cell or donor lymphocyte infusion donor (not recorded which). It is not recorded whose cells these are; they may come from a transplant donor. CDR3s include the opening cysteine and the closing phenylalanine or tryptophan. The order of the fields is V gene, clone size, D gene, J gene, CDR3 DNA, CDR3 protein. D genes are given only for firm matches. Rows may omit the clone size; those that give it use once, few, many or a size class.

TRBV7-9	few	-	TRBJ1-1	TGTGCCAGCAGCTTACGGGGCACTGAAGCTTTCTTT	CASSLRGTEAFF
TRBV29-1	-	TRBD2	TRBJ2-3	TGCAGCGCTCCGGGACTAGCGGGAGGTACTAGCACAGATACGCAGTATTTT	CSAPGLAGGTSTDTQYF
TRBV11-2	few	-	TRBJ1-2	TGTGCCAGCAGCTCGCAGGCAGGGAGCTATGGCTACACCTTC	CASSSQAGSYGYTF
TRBV5-1	few	-	TRBJ1-6	TGCGCCAGCAGCTTGGCGGGGCCCAGGGAGACCCTCCACTTT	CASSLAGPRETLHF
TRBV25-1	few	-	TRBJ2-3	TGTGCCAGCAGCGAATTGGCCAGTTTCGCAGATACGCAGTATTTT	CASSELASFADTQYF
TRBV25-1	many	TRBD1	TRBJ2-3	TGTGCCAGCAGTGGACCGACAGGGGTAGCAGATACGCAGTATTTT	CASSGPTGVADTQYF
TRBV4-3	many	-	TRBJ1-2	TGCGCCAGCAGCCAAGATGAGACAGACCGGGGCTATGGCTACACCTTC	CASSQDETDRGYGYTF
TRBV6-5	few	-	TRBJ1-1	TGTGCCAGCAGCCCTGGGGGGAACACTGAAGCTTTCTTT	CASSPGGNTEAFF
TRBV5-1	few	TRBD2	TRBJ2-1	TGCGCCAGCAGCTCCTGGACTAGCGGCATCCTGGGGGGCAATGAGCAGTTCTTC	CASSSWTSGILGGNEQFF
TRBV20-1	-	-	TRBJ2-7	TGCAGTGCTAAGCGGAGCTCCTACGAGCAGTACTTC	CSAKRSSYEQYF
TRBV5-1	few	-	TRBJ2-1	TGCGCCAGCAGCTTGGATCCCGCCAATGAGCAGTTCTTC	CASSLDPANEQFF
TRBV4-3	few	-	TRBJ2-1	TGCGCCAGCAGCCAAGATTTGCACGGAGCCCTAAATGAGCAGTTCTTC	CASSQDLHGALNEQFF
TRBV10-2	-	-	TRBJ2-1	TGCGCCAGCGTCGAAGGAGCCATAGACCTGGACAATGAGCAGTTCTTC	CASVEGAIDLDNEQFF
TRBV12-3/TRBV12-4	-	-	TRBJ1-2	TGTGCCAGCAGCCTCAGGGAATCATATGGCTACACCTTC	CASSLRESYGYTF
TRBV6-2/TRBV6-3	-	-	TRBJ2-5	TGTGCCGCACTATCCACCTATGGCGATCAAGAGACCCAGTACTTC	CAALSTYGDQETQYF
TRBV20-1	-	-	TRBJ1-6	TGCAGTGCTAGAGTAATCCAGGAGGGGAGTTCCCATTCACCCCTCCACTTT	CSARVIQEGSSHSPLHF
TRBV6-5	-	TRBD1	TRBJ1-2	TGTGCCAGCAGTTACTTCCGGGACAGGGGTTACTATGGCTACACCTTC	CASSYFRDRGYYGYTF
TRBV6-1	-	-	TRBJ2-5	TGTGCCAGCAGTGTCCTTTTGCTGGGGGCGCGGGAGACCCAGTACTTC	CASSVLLLGARETQYF
TRBV5-5	many	-	TRBJ1-4	TGTGCCAGCAGTGTGCGTGCGGGTGAAAAACTGTTTTTT	CASSVRAGEKLFF
TRBV5-1	many	-	TRBJ2-3	TGCGCCAGCAGCTTGGTTCCAAACACAGATACGCAGTATTTT	CASSLVPNTDTQYF
TRBV6-4	-	-	TRBJ1-1	TGTGCCAGCAGTGAGGGGTCGTACACTGAAGCTTTCTTT	CASSEGSYTEAFF
TRBV6-6	few	TRBD1	TRBJ1-6	TGTGCCAGCAGACACAGGAGCACAGGGGGCTATAATTCACCCCTCCACTTT	CASRHRSTGGYNSPLHF
TRBV6-6	-	TRBD1	TRBJ1-4	TGTGCCAGCAGTGCTACAGGGGGTGGCTTATGGAATGAAAAACTGTTTTTT	CASSATGGGLWNEKLFF
TRBV11-2	medium-sized	-	TRBJ1-1	TGTGCCAGCAGCACGGACTTCGGTCCGGCCGAAGCTTTCTTT	CASSTDFGPAEAFF
TRBV18	-	-	TRBJ1-5	TGTGCCAGCTCACCACCTGGGGATCAGCCCCAGCATTTT	CASSPPGDQPQHF
TRBV5-1	few	-	TRBJ1-1	TGCGCCAGCAGCTTGGGTGCCGGAGCTGAAGCTTTCTTT	CASSLGAGAEAFF
TRBV5-1	-	-	TRBJ2-7	TGCGCCAGCCAAACCCAGGCCGGAGTTAGTTCCTACGAGCAGTACTTC	CASQTQAGVSSYEQYF
TRBV7-9	-	-	TRBJ2-7	TGTGCCAGCAGCTTAGAACCACCAAACTACGAGCAGTACTTC	CASSLEPPNYEQYF
TRBV12-3/TRBV12-4	once	TRBD1	TRBJ1-4	TGTGCGAGCAGGGGGCCTGATGAAAAACTGTTTTTT	CASRGPDEKLFF
TRBV10-3	few	-	TRBJ1-5	TGTGCCATCAGCAGAGGCCTCGATCAGCCCCAGCATTTT	CAISRGLDQPQHF
TRBV5-1	-	TRBD1	TRBJ2-2	TGCGCCAGCAGCTTGAGGACAGGGAGTATCACCGGGGAGCTGTTTTTT	CASSLRTGSITGELFF
TRBV4-1	-	TRBD2	TRBJ2-1	TGCGCCAGCAGCCAAGACGGGCCTAGCGGGAGCGATGAGCAGTTCTTC	CASSQDGPSGSDEQFF
TRBV11-2	-	TRBD2	TRBJ2-5	TGTGCCAGCAGCTTAGAAGTGCGGGGGGAGGAGACCCAGTACTTC	CASSLEVRGEETQYF
TRBV2	many	-	TRBJ2-3	TGTGCCAGCAGTCCCTTTGGCCGTCCAGATACGCAGTATTTT	CASSPFGRPDTQYF
TRBV18	-	-	TRBJ1-3	TGTGCCAGCTCACCGGAACGGGGATCTGGAAACACCATATATTTT	CASSPERGSGNTIYF
TRBV14	-	TRBD2	TRBJ2-1	TGTGCCAGCAGCCAGCTTTGGACTAGCGGGCGGTCCTACAATGAGCAGTTCTTC	CASSQLWTSGRSYNEQFF
TRBV7-9	few	TRBD1	TRBJ1-1	TGTGCCAGCAGTGGGACAGGGTATATCCCGAACACTGAAGCTTTCTTT	CASSGTGYIPNTEAFF
TRBV25-1	many	-	TRBJ1-1	TGTGCCAGCAGCAGGGGTAGGACTGAAGCTTTCTTT	CASSRGRTEAFF
TRBV12-3/TRBV12-4	-	-	TRBJ2-3	TGTGCCAGCAGCCGCCGTCTGGCTTTGGGCACAGATACGCAGTATTTT	CASSRRLALGTDTQYF
TRBV15	many	-	TRBJ1-2	TGTGCCACCAGCAGAGGACAATTCTCTGTCTATGGCTACACCTTC	CATSRGQFSVYGYTF
TRBV29-1	-	TRBD2	TRBJ2-4	TGCAGCGTTGAGGCTAGCGGGGGGGCCGGCATTCAGTACTTC	CSVEASGGAGIQYF
TRBV19	-	TRBD1	TRBJ2-7	TGTGCCAGCCAGGGGGCGTTTGAGCAGTACTTC	CASQGAFEQYF
TRBV5-1	-	-	TRBJ1-3	TGCGCCAGCAGCTTGGTGCCACCCGCTCTTGGAAACACCATATATTTT	CASSLVPPALGNTIYF
TRBV6-2/TRBV6-3	-	-	TRBJ1-2	TGTGCCAGCACCCTAGGACACCCCTATGGCTACACCTTC	CASTLGHPYGYTF
TRBV10-3	-	TRBD2	TRBJ2-1	TGTGCCATCAGTGCCTCATCAAGCGGGAGCCCTTCCTACAATGAGCAGTTCTTC	CAISASSSGSPSYNEQFF
TRBV13	once	-	TRBJ1-1	TGTGCCAGCAGCTTACGTCCGGGAATGAATACTGAAGCTTTCTTT	CASSLRPGMNTEAFF
TRBV4-3	-	TRBD1	TRBJ1-1	TGCGCCAGCAGCTCCCGACAGGGTAGGACTGAAGCTTTCTTT	CASSSRQGRTEAFF
TRBV27	-	TRBD2	TRBJ2-7	TGTGCCAGCAGTTTATCGGGGGACTACTACGAGCAGTACTTC	CASSLSGDYYEQYF
TRBV7-2	-	TRBD1	TRBJ1-2	TGTGCCAGCAGCCAAGACAGGGGGCTGGGCTACACCTTC	CASSQDRGLGYTF
TRBV3-1	-	-	TRBJ1-5	TGTGCCAGCAGCCAAGGCCCCCCAGGGGACTATCAGCCCCAGCATTTT	CASSQGPPGDYQPQHF
TRBV7-9	-	-	TRBJ1-2	TGTGCCAGCAGCTTTGGGGCAGGGGAAGGCTACACCTTC	CASSFGAGEGYTF
TRBV7-2	-	-	TRBJ2-1	TGTGCCAGCAGCTTCTTTAGTTCCTACAATGAGCAGTTCTTC	CASSFFSSYNEQFF
TRBV7-9	-	-	TRBJ2-5	TGTGCCAGCAGCTTAGTGTTGGCCGAGGAAGAGACCCAGTACTTC	CASSLVLAEEETQYF
TRBV12-3/TRBV12-4	-	TRBD2	TRBJ2-3	TGTGCCAGCAGCCTAGCGGGGGGAGGCACAGATACGCAGTATTTT	CASSLAGGGTDTQYF
TRBV4-3	-	-	TRBJ1-1	TGCGCCAGCAGCCAAAGGCAGTATAACACTGAAGCTTTCTTT	CASSQRQYNTEAFF